Here is one TCR beta chain with its context. Its cognate antigen is unknown. The data stem from a study of cytomegalovirus exposure and HLA in healthy donors. Study findings and constraints: Analysis was carried out at a later point, and it linked a missense DCLRE1C variant to TCR beta V- and J-gene trimming. It was assumed in the presence/absence analyses that sequencing depth was roughly uniform across donors. Overall, about 160 TCR beta chains were annotated as cytomegalovirus-associated. In an earlier analysis, about 87% or about 30%: the productive usage of most TCR beta V segments.

CDR1 and CDR2 from the germline V gene are GTSNPN and SVGIG (reference sequence). The CDR3 is 17 amino acids. Trimming removed 6 bases from V and 0 bases from J, with 18 bases in between. Both 60 Vbeta primers and 13 Jbeta primers went into the PCR. Method: immunoSEQ multiplex PCR; TCRdb's copy keeps in-frame clones and lacks some. The sample includes approximately 68,000 clones. This receptor was identified in a female donor in good health and CMV-seropositive. This rearrangement joins TRBV30 to TRBJ2-6; D perhaps matches TRBD1 (6 bases). The sequenced material came from PBMCs. CDR3 DNA: TGTGCCTGCCTGACAGGTTACGCGCCCTCTGGGGCCAACGTCCTGACTTTC. It codes for CACLTGYAPSGANVLTF.